This T cell receptor (beta chain) stems from a study of T cell repertoires in cytomegalovirus infection (dated by TCRdb to the late 2010s). Background on the whole study: Donor HLA type was relevant to the analysis, because carriage of CMV infection together with the matching HLA type was indicated by public TCR beta signatures. Study-level results and caveats: In the ex vivo response, HLA-C-restricted CMV-specific TCR beta clonotypes were dominant, and in two of eight donors the single most frequent clonotype came from this HLA-C-restricted group. In both this cohort and an independent roughly 400-donor cohort, the cumulative frequency of public TCR beta family members distinguished carriers of CMV infection plus the relevant HLA type.

With respect to this clonotype: This clone's antigen is unknown. Base-call qualities are not available, and no considerably larger clone is one nucleotide away.

Sequencing relied on an Illumina HiSeq 1500. TCRdb applied fastp at Q25 and MiXCR to the public reads, then kept only in-frame beta chains. Each entry merges the rows of one CDR3 protein and shows their most common DNA and genes. The sample data list roughly 140,000 distinct CDR3 sequences, and 20% to 30% of these were observed just once. The top ten clonotypes cover 11% of the sample. Between the V and J ends, shortened by 11 bases and 4 bases respectively, the junction contains 20 bases. CDR1 MNHEY and CDR2 SVGEGT were looked up in the germline V gene. CDR3 length: 15 amino acids, cysteine to phenylalanine. The DNA shown is the 45-base CDR3, in frame from base 1.

The specimen was PBMCs. This receptor was identified in a human donor in good health (CMV status not recorded). Some clones in this sample may be carry-over from other donors' samples. Recombination joined TRBV6-2 or TRBV6-3 with TRBJ2-2, and the D gene may be TRBD1, 5 bases matching. The CDR3 region has the sequence CASEAAVGVTGELFF. Read as DNA, the sequence is TGTGCCTCGGAAGCAGCAGTAGGGGTCACCGGGGAGCTGTTTTTT.